This T cell receptor (beta chain) was captured in a study of shared clonotypes between healthy human individuals. V was pared by 5 bases and J by 2 bases, with 11 bases of the junction left unmatched. CDR1 is SEHNR and CDR2 is FQNEAQ in the germline V gene (reference sequence). This CDR3 comprises 19 residues. Sequenced by immunoSEQ multiplex PCR; TCRdb stores in-frame clones only, minus some. Found here are roughly 500,000 clones, about 85% of them singletons; the top ten hold 9.5% to 15%. J is TRBJ2-4 and V is TRBV7-9; 14 positions agree with TRBD2. The TCR was taken from a woman between 40 and 55 years old in good health. Some clones in this sample may be carry-over from other donors' samples. Sequenced sample: PBMCs. The CDR3 region has the DNA TGTGCCAGCAGCCACCCTCTCGGACTAGCGGGAGGACCCAAAAACATTCAGTACTTC. Its translation: CASSHPLGLAGGPKNIQYF.